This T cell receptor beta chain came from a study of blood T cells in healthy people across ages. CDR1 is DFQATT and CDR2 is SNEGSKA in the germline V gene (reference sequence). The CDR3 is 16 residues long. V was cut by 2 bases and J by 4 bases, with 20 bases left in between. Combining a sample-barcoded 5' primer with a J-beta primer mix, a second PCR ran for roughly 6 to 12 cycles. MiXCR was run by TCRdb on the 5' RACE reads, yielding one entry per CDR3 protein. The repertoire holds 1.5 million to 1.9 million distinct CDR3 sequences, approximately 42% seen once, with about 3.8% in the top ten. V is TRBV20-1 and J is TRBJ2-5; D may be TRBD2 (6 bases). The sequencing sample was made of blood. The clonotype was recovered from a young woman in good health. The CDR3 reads CSARSPLAGSGETQYF. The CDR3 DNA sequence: TGCAGTGCTAGAAGCCCCCTGGCGGGATCAGGAGAGACCCAGTACTTC.